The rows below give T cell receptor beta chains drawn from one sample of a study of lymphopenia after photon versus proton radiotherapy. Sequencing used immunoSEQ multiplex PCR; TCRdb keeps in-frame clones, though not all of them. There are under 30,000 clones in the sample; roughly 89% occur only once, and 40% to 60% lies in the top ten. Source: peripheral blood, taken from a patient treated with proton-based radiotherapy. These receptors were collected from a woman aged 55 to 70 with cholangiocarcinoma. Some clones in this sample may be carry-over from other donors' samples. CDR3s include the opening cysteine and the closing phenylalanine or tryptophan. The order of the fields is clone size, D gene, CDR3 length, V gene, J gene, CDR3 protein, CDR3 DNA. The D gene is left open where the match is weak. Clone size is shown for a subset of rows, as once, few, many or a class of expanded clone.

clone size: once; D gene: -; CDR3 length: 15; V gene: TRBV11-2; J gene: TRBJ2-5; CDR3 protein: CASSYPSLGRETQYF; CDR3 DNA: TGTGCCAGCAGCTACCCTTCTCTTGGGAGAGAGACCCAGTACTTC
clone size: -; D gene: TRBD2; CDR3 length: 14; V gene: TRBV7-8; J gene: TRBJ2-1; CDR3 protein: CASSPGLAGAEQFF; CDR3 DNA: TGTGCCAGCAGCCCGGGACTAGCGGGAGCTGAGCAGTTCTTC
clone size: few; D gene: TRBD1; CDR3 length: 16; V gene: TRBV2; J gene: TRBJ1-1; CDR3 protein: CASSELGTGLDTEAFF; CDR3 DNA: TGTGCCAGCAGTGAATTGGGGACAGGTCTCGACACTGAAGCTTTCTTT
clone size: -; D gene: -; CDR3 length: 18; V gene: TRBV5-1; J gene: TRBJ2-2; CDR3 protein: CASSPRASGGGNTGELFF; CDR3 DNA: TGCGCCAGCAGCCCCAGGGCTAGCGGAGGGGGGAACACCGGGGAGCTGTTTTTT
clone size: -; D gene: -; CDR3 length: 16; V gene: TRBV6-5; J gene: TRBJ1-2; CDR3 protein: CASSYSKSSPGTGYTF; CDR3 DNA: TGTGCCAGCAGTTACTCCAAATCGTCACCGGGGACTGGCTACACCTTC
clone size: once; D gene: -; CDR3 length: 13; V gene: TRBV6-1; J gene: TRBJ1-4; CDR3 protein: CASCIATNEKLFF; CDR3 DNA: TGTGCCAGCTGTATTGCAACTAATGAAAAACTGTTTTTT
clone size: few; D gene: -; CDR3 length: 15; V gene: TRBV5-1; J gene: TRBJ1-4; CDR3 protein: CASSPRPATNEKLFF; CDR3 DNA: TGCGCCAGCAGTCCTCGACCAGCAACTAATGAAAAACTGTTTTTT
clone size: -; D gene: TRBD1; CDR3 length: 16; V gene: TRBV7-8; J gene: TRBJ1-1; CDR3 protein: CASSTIQGALNTEAFF; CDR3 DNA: TGTGCCAGCAGCACAATACAGGGGGCTCTGAACACTGAAGCTTTCTTT
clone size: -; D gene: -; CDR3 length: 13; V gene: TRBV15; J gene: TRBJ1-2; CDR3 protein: CATSRSTGYGYTF; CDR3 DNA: TGTGCCACCAGCAGATCAACTGGCTATGGCTACACCTTC
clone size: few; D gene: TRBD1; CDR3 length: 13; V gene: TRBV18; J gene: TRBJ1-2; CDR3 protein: CASRTGDGYGYTF; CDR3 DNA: TGTGCCAGCCGGACAGGGGATGGCTATGGCTACACCTTC
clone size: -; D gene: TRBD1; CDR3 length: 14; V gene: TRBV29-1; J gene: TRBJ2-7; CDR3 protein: CSVVGGQGADEQYF; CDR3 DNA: TGCAGCGTTGTGGGAGGACAGGGGGCCGACGAGCAGTACTTC
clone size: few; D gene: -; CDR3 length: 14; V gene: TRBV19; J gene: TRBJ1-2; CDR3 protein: CASSIVGRKYGYTF; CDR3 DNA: TGTGCCAGTAGTATAGTCGGTAGGAAATATGGCTACACCTTC
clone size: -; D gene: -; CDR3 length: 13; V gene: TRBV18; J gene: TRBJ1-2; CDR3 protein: CASSPGADYGYTF; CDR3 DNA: TGTGCCAGCTCACCTGGGGCGGACTATGGCTACACCTTC
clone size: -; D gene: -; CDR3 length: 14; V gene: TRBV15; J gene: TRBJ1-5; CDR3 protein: CATSRGDSNQPQHF; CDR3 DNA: TGTGCCACCAGCAGGGGAGATAGCAATCAGCCCCAGCATTTT
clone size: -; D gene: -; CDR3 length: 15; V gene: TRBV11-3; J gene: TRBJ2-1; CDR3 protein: CASSLETEGYNEQFF; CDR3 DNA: TGTGCCAGCAGCTTAGAGACAGAGGGCTACAATGAGCAGTTCTTC
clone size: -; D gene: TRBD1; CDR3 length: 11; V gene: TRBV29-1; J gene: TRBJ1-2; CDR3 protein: CSGGDRGGYTF; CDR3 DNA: TGCAGCGGGGGAGACAGGGGTGGCTACACCTTC
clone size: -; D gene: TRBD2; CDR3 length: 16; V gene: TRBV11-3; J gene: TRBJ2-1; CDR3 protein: CASSSGTSGRAIEQFF; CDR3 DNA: TGTGCCAGCAGCTCCGGGACTAGCGGGAGGGCCATTGAGCAGTTCTTC
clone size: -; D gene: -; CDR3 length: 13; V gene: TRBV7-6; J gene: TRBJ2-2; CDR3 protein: CASRTPESGELFF; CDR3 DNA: TGTGCCAGCAGGACCCCGGAATCCGGGGAGCTGTTTTTT
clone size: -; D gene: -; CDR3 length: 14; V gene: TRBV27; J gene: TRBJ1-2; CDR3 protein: CASSLSATVDGYTF; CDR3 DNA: TGTGCCAGCAGTTTATCCGCGACGGTCGATGGCTACACCTTC
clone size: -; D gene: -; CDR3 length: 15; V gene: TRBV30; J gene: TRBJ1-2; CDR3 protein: CAWTRTGPSRSGYTF; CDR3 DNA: TGTGCCTGGACCAGAACCGGGCCCTCCCGGTCCGGCTACACCTTC
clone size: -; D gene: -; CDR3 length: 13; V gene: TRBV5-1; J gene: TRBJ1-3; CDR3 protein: CASSGESGNTIYF; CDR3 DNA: TGCGCCAGCAGCGGAGAATCTGGAAACACCATATATTTT
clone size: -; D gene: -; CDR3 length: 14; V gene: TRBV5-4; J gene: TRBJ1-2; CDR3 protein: CASSPSWGGDGYTF; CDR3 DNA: TGTGCCAGCAGCCCTAGCTGGGGAGGGGATGGCTACACCTTC
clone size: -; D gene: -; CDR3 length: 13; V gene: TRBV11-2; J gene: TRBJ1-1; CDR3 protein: CASSLTTRTEAFF; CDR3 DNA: TGTGCCAGCAGCCTGACAACGAGGACTGAAGCTTTCTTT
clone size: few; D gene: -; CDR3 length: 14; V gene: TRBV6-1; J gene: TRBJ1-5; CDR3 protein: CASSSETWDQPQHF; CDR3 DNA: TGTGCCAGCAGCTCCGAGACGTGGGATCAGCCCCAGCATTTT
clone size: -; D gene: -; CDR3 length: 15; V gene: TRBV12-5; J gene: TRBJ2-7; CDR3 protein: CASAMGTENFYEQYF; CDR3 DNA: TGTGCTAGTGCTATGGGGACCGAGAACTTCTACGAGCAGTACTTC
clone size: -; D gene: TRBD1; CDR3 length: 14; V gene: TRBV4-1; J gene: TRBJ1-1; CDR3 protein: CASSQNQGVSEAFF; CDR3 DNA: TGCGCCAGCAGCCAAAATCAGGGGGTCTCTGAAGCTTTCTTT
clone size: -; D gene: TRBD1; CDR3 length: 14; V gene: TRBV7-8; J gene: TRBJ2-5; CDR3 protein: CASSQQGARETQYF; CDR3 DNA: TGTGCCAGCAGTCAACAGGGGGCAAGGGAGACCCAGTACTTC
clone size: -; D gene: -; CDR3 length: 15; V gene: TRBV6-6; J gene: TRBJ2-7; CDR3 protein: CASSKGGQSLHEQYF; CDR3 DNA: TGTGCCAGCTCAAAGGGGGGACAGTCCCTTCACGAGCAGTACTTC
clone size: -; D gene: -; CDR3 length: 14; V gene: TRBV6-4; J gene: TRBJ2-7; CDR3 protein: CASSRTDFSHEQYF; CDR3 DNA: TGTGCCAGCAGTCGGACGGACTTCAGCCACGAGCAGTACTTC
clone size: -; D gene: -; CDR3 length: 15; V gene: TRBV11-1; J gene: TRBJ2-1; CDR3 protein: CASSPSLGSSSEQFF; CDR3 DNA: TGTGCCAGCAGCCCCTCCCTAGGGTCAAGTAGTGAGCAGTTCTTC
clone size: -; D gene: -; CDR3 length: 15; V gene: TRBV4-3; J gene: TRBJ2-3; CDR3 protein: CASSQVSEYRDTQYF; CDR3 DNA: TGCGCCAGCAGCCAAGTCAGCGAGTACCGAGATACGCAGTATTTT
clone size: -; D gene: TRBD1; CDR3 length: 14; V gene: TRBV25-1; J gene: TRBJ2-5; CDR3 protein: CASRTGGVVETQYF; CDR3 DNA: TGTGCCAGCAGGACAGGGGGAGTGGTAGAGACCCAGTACTTC
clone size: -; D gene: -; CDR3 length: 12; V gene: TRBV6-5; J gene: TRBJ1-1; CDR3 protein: CASSWGNTEAFF; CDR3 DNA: TGTGCCAGCAGCTGGGGGAACACTGAAGCTTTCTTT
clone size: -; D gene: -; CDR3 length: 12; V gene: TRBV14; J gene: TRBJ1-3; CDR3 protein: CASGQFGNTIYF; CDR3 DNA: TGTGCCAGCGGACAGTTTGGAAACACCATATATTTT
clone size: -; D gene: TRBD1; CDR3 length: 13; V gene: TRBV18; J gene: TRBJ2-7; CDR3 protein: CASSRDREGEQYF; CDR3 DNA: TGTGCCAGCTCCAGGGACAGGGAGGGCGAGCAGTACTTC
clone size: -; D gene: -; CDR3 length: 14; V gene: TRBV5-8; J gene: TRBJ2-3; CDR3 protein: CASGRGSYTDTQYF; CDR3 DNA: TGTGCCAGTGGCCGGGGCAGCTACACAGATACGCAGTATTTT
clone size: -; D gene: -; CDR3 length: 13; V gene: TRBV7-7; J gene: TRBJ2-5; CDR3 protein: CASSPAVSGTQYF; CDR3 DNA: TGTGCCAGCAGCCCAGCGGTGTCTGGGACCCAGTACTTC
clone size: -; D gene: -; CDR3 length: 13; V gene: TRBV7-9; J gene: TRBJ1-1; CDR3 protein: CASSLGTWTEAFF; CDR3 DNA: TGTGCCAGCAGCTTAGGAACTTGGACTGAAGCTTTCTTT
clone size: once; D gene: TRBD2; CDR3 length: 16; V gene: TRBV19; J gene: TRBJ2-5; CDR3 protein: CASSKTLAIRGETQYF; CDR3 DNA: TGTGCCAGTAGTAAAACACTAGCGATTCGAGGGGAGACCCAGTACTTC
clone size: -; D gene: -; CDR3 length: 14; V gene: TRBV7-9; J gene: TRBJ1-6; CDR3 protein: CASSLLQGGSPLHF; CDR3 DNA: TGTGCCAGCAGCTTACTCCAGGGAGGTTCACCCCTCCACTTT
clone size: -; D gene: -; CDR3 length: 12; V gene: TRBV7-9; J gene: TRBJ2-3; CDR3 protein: CASSPVTDTQYF; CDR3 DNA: TGTGCCAGCAGCCCGGTAACAGATACGCAGTATTTT
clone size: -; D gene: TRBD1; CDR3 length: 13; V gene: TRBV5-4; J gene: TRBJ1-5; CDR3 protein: CASSLDRASPQHF; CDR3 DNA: TGTGCCAGCAGTCTTGACAGGGCGTCGCCCCAGCATTTT
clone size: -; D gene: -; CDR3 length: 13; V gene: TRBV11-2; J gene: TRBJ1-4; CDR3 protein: CASSLDQWEKLFF; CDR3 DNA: TGTGCCAGCAGCTTAGATCAGTGGGAAAAACTGTTTTTT
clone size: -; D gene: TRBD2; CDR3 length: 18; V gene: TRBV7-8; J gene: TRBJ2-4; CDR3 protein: CASSSRIATSGGERIQYF; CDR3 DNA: TGTGCCAGCAGCTCCCGAATCGCAACTAGCGGGGGGGAAAGAATTCAGTACTTC
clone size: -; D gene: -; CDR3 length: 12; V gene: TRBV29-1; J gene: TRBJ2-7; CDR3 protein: CSATGRNYEQYF; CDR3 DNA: TGCAGCGCCACAGGGAGGAACTACGAGCAGTACTTC
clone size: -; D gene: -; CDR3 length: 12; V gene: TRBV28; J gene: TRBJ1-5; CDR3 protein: CASYGGDQPQHF; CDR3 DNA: TGTGCCAGCTACGGGGGTGATCAGCCCCAGCATTTT
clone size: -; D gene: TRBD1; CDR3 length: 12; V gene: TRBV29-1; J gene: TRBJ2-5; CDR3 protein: CSVNRGEETQYF; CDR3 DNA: TGCAGCGTGAACAGGGGGGAAGAGACCCAGTACTTC
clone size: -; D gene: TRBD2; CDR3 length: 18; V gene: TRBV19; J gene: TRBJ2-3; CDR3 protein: CASSSPRTSGTGADTQYF; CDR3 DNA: TGTGCCAGTAGTTCACCCCGGACTAGCGGGACCGGCGCAGATACGCAGTATTTT
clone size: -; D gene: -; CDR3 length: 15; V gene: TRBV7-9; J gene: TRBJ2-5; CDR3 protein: CASSRGRGIEETQYF; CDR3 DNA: TGTGCCAGCAGCCGGGGACGGGGGATCGAAGAGACCCAGTACTTC